This T cell receptor (beta chain) was sequenced during a study of regulatory T cells in long-lasting Graves disease. Study outcomes and limitations: Peripheral blood, not thyroid tissue, was the sole material studied.

The CDR3 has 14 residues. V lost 5 bases and J lost 4, with 15 bases in between. Time point meaning: persistent/refractory GD, antithyroid drugs over 5 years with positive TRAb. The TCR library was prepared using RNA isolated from PBMCs. Researchers made TCR beta libraries by using iRepertoire HTBI primers and running Arm-PCR on CDR3 regions. One entry per CDR3 protein, called by TCRdb with MiXCR from the multiplex PCR reads. The sample shows roughly 300,000 distinct CDR3 sequences, under 25% of them seen only once. In its sample, this clonotype was seen many times. The antigen remains unidentified. The sample in question was peripheral blood mononuclear cells (PBMCs), obtained when the disease was refractory, from a patient treated with antithyroid drugs. The chain couples TRBV12-3 or TRBV12-4 to TRBJ2-7; a possible D gene is TRBD1 (5 bases). This receptor was obtained from a female donor with Graves disease. CDR3 sequence (DNA): TGTGCCAGCAGTCCTTCAGGGTTCGGATACGAGCAGTACTTC. Its translation is CASSPSGFGYEQYF.